Following are 6 T cell receptor beta chains from one sample sequenced in a study of T cells in Graves' hyperthyroidism and ophthalmopathy. The TCR beta CDR3 regions underwent amplification using RNA transcripts as the source. A first-round RT-PCR of the TCR CDR3 used the HTBI primer set. In TCRdb, the multiplex PCR reads were re-called with MiXCR into one record per CDR3 protein. The sample lists some 370,000 distinct CDR3 sequences, roughly 17% seen once, with 34% in the top ten. Sequencing used blood. These receptors originate from a woman aged 25 to 39 with Graves' hyperthyroidism that later progressed to Graves' ophthalmopathy.

J is TRBJ2-2 and V is TRBV5-1; D not resolved. This CDR3 region has 15 residues. The V gene lost 0 bases and the J gene lost 3 bases, with 9 bases spanning the gap. The germline gives CDR1 SGHRS, CDR2 YFSETQ. CDR3 amino acids: CASSLGMGYTGELFF. In DNA form, the CDR3 reads TGCGCCAGCAGCTTGGGAATGGGATACACCGGGGAGCTGTTTTTT.

Many counts were recorded for this clonotype. V gene TRBV12-3 or TRBV12-4 combines with J gene TRBJ1-5; no clear D gene. This CDR3 is built from 14 residues. The V gene lost 2 bases and the J gene lost 6 bases, with 11 bases spanning the gap. This CDR3 is CASSLFGGFQPQHF. The CDR3 DNA is TGTGCCAGCAGTTTATTCGGAGGTTTTCAGCCCCAGCATTTT.

The sample holds many counts of this clonotype. The chain combines TRBV28 with TRBJ2-5, with D perhaps matching TRBD1 or TRBD2 (5 bases each). The germline CDR1 and CDR2 sequences are MDHEN and SYDVKM. The CDR3 loop spans 14 amino acids. Trimming left V 7 bases short and J 5 bases short, with 17 bases between. The CDR3 protein is CASTGGDSGETQYF. CDR3 sequence (DNA): TGTGCCAGCACTGGGGGAGACTCCGGCGAGACCCAGTACTTC. The variable domain in full, with the rest retrieved from reference TRBV28 and TRBJ2-5, is DVKVTQSSRYLVKRTGEKVFLECVQDMDHENMFWYRQDPGLGLRLIYFSYDVKMKEKGDIPEGYSVSREKKERFSLILESASTNQTSMYLCASTGGDSGETQYFGPGTRLLVL.

There are many counts of this clonotype. The chain combines TRBV5-1 with TRBJ1-6, with TRBD1 matching 10 bases. CDR1 and CDR2 from the germline V gene are SGHRS and YFSETQ. The CDR3 consists of 16 residues. The V segment lost 2 bases and the J segment 8 bases; nucleotides outside the gene matches: 7. The CDR3: CASSFLTGGVDSPLHF. The CDR3 nucleotides read TGCGCCAGCAGCTTCCTGACAGGGGGCGTCGATTCACCCCTCCACTTT.

The CDR3 DNA is TGTGCCAGCAGCTCCGACGAGTATGGCTACACCTTC. Protein sequence: CASSSDEYGYTF. This chain connects TRBV9 to TRBJ1-2; D gene uncertain. V gave up 4 bases and J gave up 5 bases, with 9 bases separating them. Germline loops: CDR1 SGDLS, CDR2 YYNGEE. CDR3 size: 12 residues.

This chain joins TRBV6-5 and TRBJ2-5; 10 nucleotides match TRBD2. Germline V gene data show CDR1 as MNHEY and CDR2 as SVGAGI. The CDR3 runs to 17 residues. V gave up 0 bases and J gave up 5 bases; unmatched junction bases: 9. CDR3 protein: CASSYSSASGSGETQYF. In DNA form, the CDR3 reads TGTGCCAGCAGTTACTCCTCGGCTAGCGGGAGCGGGGAGACCCAGTACTTC.